A selection of T cell receptor beta chains follows, all from one sample in a study of radiation and T cells in renal cell carcinoma. This table comes from immunoSEQ multiplex PCR, and its TCRdb copy is limited to in-frame clones, with some not included. The sample includes under 25,000 clones, roughly three quarters of them seen just once. Sequencing used blood, obtained from a patient whose treatment included radiotherapy and nephrectomy. The receptors shown here come from a man in his 60s with renal cell carcinoma. Both conserved end residues are part of each CDR3. The order of the fields is V gene, J gene, D gene, clone size, CDR3 DNA, CDR3 protein. The D gene is left open where the match is weak. Size values are once, few and many counts, or a class for expanded clones, and some rows have none.

>TRBV6-5|TRBJ2-7|TRBD2|.
TGTGCCAGCACCGCCCCGGGACTAGCTACCTACGAGCAGTACTTC
CASTAPGLATYEQYF
>TRBV19|TRBJ1-2|.|many
TGTGCCAGTAGTATGAATGGCTACACCTTC
CASSMNGYTF
>TRBV27|TRBJ2-6|.|.
TGTGCCAGCAGTCTTACGGTACAAAGTCGGGCCAACGTCCTGACTTTC
CASSLTVQSRANVLTF
>TRBV5-4|TRBJ2-5|.|.
TGTGCCAGCAGCTTGGTGGGAACAAGAGAGACCCAGTACTTC
CASSLVGTRETQYF
>TRBV7-6|TRBJ2-2|TRBD2|.
TGTGCCAGCAGCCTATATAGCGGGGTGAACACCGGGGAGCTGTTTTTT
CASSLYSGVNTGELFF
>TRBV5-1|TRBJ1-1|TRBD1|.
TGCGCCAGCAGCTTGGGAGGGGGCTCGATCTCTGAAGCTTTCTTT
CASSLGGGSISEAFF
>TRBV6-5|TRBJ1-2|.|.
TGTGCCGCGAGGAGGGAAGGAGTCTATGGCTACACCTTC
CAARREGVYGYTF
>TRBV7-8|TRBJ2-5|TRBD1|.
TGTGCCAGCAGCTTCAATGGACAGGGCGGGTCGGAGACCCAGTACTTC
CASSFNGQGGSETQYF
>TRBV6-5|TRBJ2-1|.|once
TGTGCCAGCAGTTACTCGGATAGAGAGCAGTTCTTC
CASSYSDREQFF
>TRBV6-5|TRBJ1-2|.|medium-sized
TGTGCCAGCAGTTACGAGGGGGACGGCTACACCTTC
CASSYEGDGYTF
>TRBV29-1|TRBJ2-6|.|.
TGCAGCGTTTCAGGGCCCGGGGCCAACGTCCTGACTTTC
CSVSGPGANVLTF
>TRBV5-1|TRBJ1-1|.|.
TGCGCCAGCAGCCCCGTCGCGGGAGGCACTGAAGCTTTCTTT
CASSPVAGGTEAFF
>TRBV7-6|TRBJ2-2|.|.
TGTGCCAGCAGCTTGGCCATATTGGGTTTCGCCGGGGAGCTGTTTTTT
CASSLAILGFAGELFF